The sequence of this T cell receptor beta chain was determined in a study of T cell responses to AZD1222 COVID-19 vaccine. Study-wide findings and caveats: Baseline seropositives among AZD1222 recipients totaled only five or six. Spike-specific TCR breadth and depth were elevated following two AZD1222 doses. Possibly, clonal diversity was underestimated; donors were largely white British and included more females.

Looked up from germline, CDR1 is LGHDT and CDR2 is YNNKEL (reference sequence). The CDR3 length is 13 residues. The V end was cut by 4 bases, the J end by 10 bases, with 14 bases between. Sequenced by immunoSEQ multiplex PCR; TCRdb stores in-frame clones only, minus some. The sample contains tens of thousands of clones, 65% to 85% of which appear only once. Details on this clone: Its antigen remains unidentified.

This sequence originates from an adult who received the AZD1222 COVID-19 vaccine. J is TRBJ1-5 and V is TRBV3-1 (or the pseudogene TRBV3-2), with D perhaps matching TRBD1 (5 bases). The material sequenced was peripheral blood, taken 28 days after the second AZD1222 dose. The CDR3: CASSREGISPQHF. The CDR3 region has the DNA TGTGCCAGCAGCCGGGAGGGGATTTCCCCCCAGCATTTT.